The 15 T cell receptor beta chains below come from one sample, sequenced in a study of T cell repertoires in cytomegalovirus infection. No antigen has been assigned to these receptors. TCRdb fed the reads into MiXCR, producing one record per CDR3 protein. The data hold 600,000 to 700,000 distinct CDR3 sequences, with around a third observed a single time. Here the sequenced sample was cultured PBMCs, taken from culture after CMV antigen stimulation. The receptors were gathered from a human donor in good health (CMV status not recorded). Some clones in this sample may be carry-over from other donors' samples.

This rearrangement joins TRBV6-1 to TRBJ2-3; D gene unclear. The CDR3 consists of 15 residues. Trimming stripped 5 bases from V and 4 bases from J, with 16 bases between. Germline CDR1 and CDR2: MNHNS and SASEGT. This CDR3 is CASSPLSLGADTQYF. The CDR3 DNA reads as TGTGCCAGCAGTCCCTTGAGTTTAGGAGCAGATACGCAGTATTTT.

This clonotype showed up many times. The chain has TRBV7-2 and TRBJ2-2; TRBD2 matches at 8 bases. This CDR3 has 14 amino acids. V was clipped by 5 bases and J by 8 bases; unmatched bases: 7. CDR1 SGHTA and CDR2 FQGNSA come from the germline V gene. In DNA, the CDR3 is TGTGCCAGCAGCACTAGCGGTTCGTATGGGGAGCTGTTTTTT. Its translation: CASSTSGSYGELFF.

The CDR3 DNA is TGTGCCAGCAGTTACATGGGTCAGCGGTATAGCAATCAGCCCCAGCATTTT. This codes for CASSYMGQRYSNQPQHF. The V call is TRBV6-6, the J call TRBJ1-5, with D uncertain. The CDR3 spans 17 residues. Germline lookup yields CDR1 MNHNY and CDR2 SVGAGI (reference sequence). V was shortened by 2 bases and J by 0 bases, with 14 bases between the two germline ends.

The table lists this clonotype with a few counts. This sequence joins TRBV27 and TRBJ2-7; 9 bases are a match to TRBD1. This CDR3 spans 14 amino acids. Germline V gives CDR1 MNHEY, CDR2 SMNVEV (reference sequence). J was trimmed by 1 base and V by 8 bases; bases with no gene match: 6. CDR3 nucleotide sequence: TGTGCCAGCTCCCGGGGGACAGGGTCCTACGAGCAGTACTTC. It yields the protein CASSRGTGSYEQYF.

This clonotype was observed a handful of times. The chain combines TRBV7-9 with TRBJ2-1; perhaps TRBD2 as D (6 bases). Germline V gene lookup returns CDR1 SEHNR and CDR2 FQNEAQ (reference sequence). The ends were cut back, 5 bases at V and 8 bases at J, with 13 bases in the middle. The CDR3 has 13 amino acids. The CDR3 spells CASSVTGGHEQFF. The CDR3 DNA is TGTGCCAGCAGCGTAACAGGAGGGCATGAGCAGTTCTTC.

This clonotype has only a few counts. This CDR3 is CASIRGNTEAFF. The CDR3 bases are TGCGCCAGCATTCGCGGGAACACTGAAGCTTTCTTT. V is TRBV10-2 and J is TRBJ1-1, with D unclear. The CDR3 totals 12 residues. V lost 7 bases to trimming and J lost 1 base, with 7 bases between them. CDR1 is WSHSY, CDR2 SAAADI, per germline.

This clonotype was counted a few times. Here the CDR3 DNA reads TGCGCCAGCAGCCCGTCAAGGCAGGGCGACACAGATACGCAGTATTTT. Its protein product is CASSPSRQGDTDTQYF. V and J are TRBV4-3 and TRBJ2-3, with TRBD1 as a possible D gene (5 bases). This CDR3 comprises 16 residues. The V and J ends lost 4 bases and 2 bases respectively, with 16 bases between them. Germline V gene sequence: CDR1 LGHNA, CDR2 YSLEER.

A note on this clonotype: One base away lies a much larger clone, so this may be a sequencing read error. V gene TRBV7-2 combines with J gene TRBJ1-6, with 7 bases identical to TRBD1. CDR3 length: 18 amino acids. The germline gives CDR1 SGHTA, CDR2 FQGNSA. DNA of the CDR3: TGTGCCAGCAGCTCAAAAACATGGGGACAGCGGAATAATTTACCCCTCCACTTT. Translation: CASSSKTWGQRNNLPLHF.

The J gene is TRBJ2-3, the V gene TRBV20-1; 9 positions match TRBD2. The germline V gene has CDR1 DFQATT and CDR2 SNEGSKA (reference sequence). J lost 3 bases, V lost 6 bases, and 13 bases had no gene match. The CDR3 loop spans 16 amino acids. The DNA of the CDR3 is TGCAGTGCGGAATCTAGCGGGGTGGGTGGGACAGATACGCAGTATTTT. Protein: CSAESSGVGGTDTQYF.

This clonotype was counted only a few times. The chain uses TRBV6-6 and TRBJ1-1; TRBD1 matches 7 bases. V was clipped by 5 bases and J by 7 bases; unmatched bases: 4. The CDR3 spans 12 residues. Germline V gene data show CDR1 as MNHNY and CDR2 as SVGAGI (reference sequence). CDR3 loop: CASSPNRGEAFF. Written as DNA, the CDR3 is TGTGCCAGCAGTCCTAACAGGGGTGAAGCTTTCTTT.

CDR3 sequence (DNA): TGCGCCAGCAGCCCATCGGGTGATGGCTACACCTTC. Amino acid sequence: CASSPSGDGYTF. The chain joins TRBV5-1 to TRBJ1-2; D gene ambiguous. The V end was cut by 4 bases, the J end by 6 bases, with 10 bases between. CDR1 and CDR2 from the germline V gene are SGHRS and YFSETQ. This CDR3 has 12 amino acids.

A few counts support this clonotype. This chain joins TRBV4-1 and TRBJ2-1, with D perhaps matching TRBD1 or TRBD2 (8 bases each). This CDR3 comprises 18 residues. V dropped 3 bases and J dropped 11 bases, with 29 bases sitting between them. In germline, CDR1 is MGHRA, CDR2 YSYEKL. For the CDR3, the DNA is TGCGCCAGCAGCCATCACCCGCGGGGGGACAGGAGCATGGTTCAGCAGTTCTTC. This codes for CASSHHPRGDRSMVQQFF.

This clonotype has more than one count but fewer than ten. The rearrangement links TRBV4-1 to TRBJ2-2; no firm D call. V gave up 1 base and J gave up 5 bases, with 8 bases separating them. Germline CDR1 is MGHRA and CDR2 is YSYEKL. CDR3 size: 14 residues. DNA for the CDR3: TGCGCCAGCAGCCAAGGAAAGATGACCGGGGAGCTGTTTTTT. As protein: CASSQGKMTGELFF.

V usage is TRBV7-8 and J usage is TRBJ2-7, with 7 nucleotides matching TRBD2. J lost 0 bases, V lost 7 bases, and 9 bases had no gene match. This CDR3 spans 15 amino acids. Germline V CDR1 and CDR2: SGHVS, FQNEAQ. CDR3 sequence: CASTPREGPSYEQYF. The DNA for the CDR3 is TGTGCCAGCACCCCGAGGGAGGGGCCCTCCTACGAGCAGTACTTC.

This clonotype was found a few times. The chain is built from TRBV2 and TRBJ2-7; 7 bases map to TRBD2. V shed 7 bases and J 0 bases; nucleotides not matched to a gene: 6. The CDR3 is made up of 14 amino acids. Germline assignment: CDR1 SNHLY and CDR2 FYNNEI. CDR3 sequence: CASILAKGSYEQYF. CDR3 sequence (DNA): TGTGCCAGCATACTAGCGAAGGGCTCCTACGAGCAGTACTTC.